A single sample gave rise to the 23 T cell receptor beta chains below, sequenced in a study of control samples from healthy donors and cancer patients. TCRdb keeps only in-frame clones here, not all; method: immunoSEQ multiplex PCR. The repertoire holds 90,000 to 150,000 clones, with roughly 92% as singletons. The sequenced sample was blood. Receptor source: a woman younger than 30 in good health.

This rearrangement joins TRBV28 to TRBJ1-5; D gene ambiguous. The CDR3 contains 11 residues. Trimming removed 5 bases at V and 11 bases at J, with 10 bases between. The V gene's germline CDR1 is MDHEN and CDR2 SYDVKM. CDR3 protein: CASSLTGSQHF. The CDR3 DNA reads as TGTGCCAGCAGTCTTACCGGGTCCCAGCATTTT.

The chain has TRBV5-1 and TRBJ2-2, with D uncertain. CDR3 length equals 12 residues. V shed 3 bases and J shed 7 bases, with 7 bases lying between them. The germline V gene has CDR1 SGHRS and CDR2 YFSETQ. Written as DNA, the CDR3 is TGCGCCAGCAGCTCGGATAACGGGGAGCTGTTTTTT. This translates into CASSSDNGELFF.

The rearrangement joins TRBV6-2 or TRBV6-3 to TRBJ2-1, with D hard to call. V lost 2 bases, J lost 7 bases, and 12 bases lay in between. The CDR3 runs 14 residues. Per germline, CDR1 MNHEY and CDR2 SVGEGT. CDR3 nucleotides: TGTGCCAGCAGTTACGAGCCCAATGTAAATGAGCAGTTCTTC. It translates to CASSYEPNVNEQFF.

This chain joins TRBV2 and TRBJ2-7; TRBD1 might be the D (5 bases). The V gene lost 5 bases and the J gene lost 2 bases, with 10 bases spanning the gap. This CDR3 spans 13 amino acids. Germline values: CDR1 SNHLY, CDR2 FYNNEI. CDR3 in amino acids: CASSFDRTYEQYF. In nucleotides, the CDR3 is TGTGCCAGCAGTTTCGACAGAACCTACGAGCAGTACTTC.

The V and J genes are TRBV19 and TRBJ2-6, with TRBD1 matching 7 bases. The V gene end was trimmed by 5 bases and the J gene end by 0 bases; junction bases not matched to a gene: 10. Germline lookup yields CDR1 LNHDA and CDR2 SQIVND (reference sequence). This CDR3 region has 18 residues. DNA for the CDR3: TGTGCCAGTAGTGCGCTTAGGGGGACAGCCTCTGGGGCCAACGTCCTGACTTTC. Protein product: CASSALRGTASGANVLTF.

This chain joins TRBV29-1 and TRBJ2-3; D is ambiguous. The germline V and J ends were trimmed by 4 bases and 0 bases, with 8 bases remaining between them. Looked up from germline, CDR1 is SQVTM and CDR2 is ANQGSEA. CDR3 size: 13 residues. The chain's CDR3 is CSVVTPSTDTQYF. The CDR3 DNA sequence: TGCAGCGTTGTTACCCCTAGCACAGATACGCAGTATTTT.

V is TRBV7-2 and J is TRBJ1-2, with D possibly TRBD1 on 5 matching bases. Germline loops: CDR1 SGHTA, CDR2 FQGNSA. This CDR3 is 13 amino acids long. The ends were cut back, 5 bases at V and 5 bases at J, with 12 bases in the middle. The CDR3 DNA sequence: TGTGCCAGCAGCATCAGGGTTGAATATGGCTACACCTTC. This sequence encodes CASSIRVEYGYTF.

The chain is built from TRBV29-1 and TRBJ1-1; D not certain. Germline lookup yields CDR1 SQVTM and CDR2 ANQGSEA. The length of the CDR3 is 10 residues. V dropped 7 bases and J dropped 1 base, with 4 bases sitting between them. The CDR3 sequence is CSAGNTEAFF. CDR3 bases: TGCAGCGCTGGGAACACTGAAGCTTTCTTT. Full variable domain (rest looked up from reference TRBV29-1 and TRBJ1-1): SAVISQKPSRDICQRGTSLTIQCQVDSQVTMMFWYRQQPGQSLTLIATANQGSEATYESGFVIDKFPISRPNLTFSTLTVSNMSPEDSSIYLCSAGNTEAFFGQGTRLTVV.

In this sample, this clone turned up once. The chain combines TRBV11-1 with TRBJ2-3; D is undetermined. V was shortened by 3 bases and J by 3 bases, with 7 bases between the two germline ends. The V gene's germline CDR1 is SGHAT and CDR2 FQDESV (reference sequence). The CDR3 spans 13 residues. CDR3 protein: CASSFNPTDTQYF. The DNA of the CDR3 is TGTGCCAGCAGCTTTAACCCTACAGATACGCAGTATTTT.

The genes are TRBV5-5 and TRBJ2-3, with 9 bases identical to TRBD2. Germline CDR1 SGHKS, CDR2 YYEKEE (reference sequence). Unmatched junction bases numbered 15, after V lost 0 bases and J lost 4 bases. The CDR3 spans 19 residues. The CDR3 DNA reads TGTGCCAGCAGCTTGGGTATATGGTCGGGCGGGAGGGGGCCAGATACGCAGTATTTT. This sequence encodes CASSLGIWSGGRGPDTQYF.

CDR3 sequence (DNA): TGTGCCAGCAGCCCCCCCCTGGGGGAGCAGTACTTC. Its translation is CASSPPLGEQYF. This chain uses TRBV3-1 (or the pseudogene TRBV3-2) with TRBJ2-7; D is undetermined. CDR1 and CDR2 (germline): LGHDT, YNNKEL (reference sequence). The CDR3 runs to 12 residues. V lost 4 bases and J 7 bases, leaving 11 bases between the germline ends.

This clone was detected once. The CDR3 coding sequence is TGTGCCAGCAGCACCAACCCAGGGGACTACGAGCAGTACTTC. This sequence encodes CASSTNPGDYEQYF. V is TRBV5-6 and J is TRBJ2-7, with a tentative D call TRBD1 (6 bases). The CDR3 is 14 residues long. The V end was cut by 4 bases, the J end by 3 bases, with 14 bases between. The germline V gene encodes CDR1 SGHDT and CDR2 YYEEEE. The full variable domain, its missing parts supplied by reference TRBV5-6 and TRBJ2-7, is DAGVTQSPTHLIKTRGQQVTLRCSPKSGHDTVSWYQQALGQGPQFIFQYYEEEERQRGNFPDRFSGHQFPNYSSELNVNALLLGDSALYLCASSTNPGDYEQYFGPGTRLTVT.

The chain links TRBV5-5 to TRBJ2-5, with unresolved D. There are 17 residues in the CDR3. V was trimmed by 2 bases and J by 6 bases, leaving 23 bases between them. CDR1 and CDR2 from the germline V gene are SGHKS and YYEKEE (reference sequence). The CDR3 reads CASSFSEAPRLVQTQYF. The CDR3 DNA reads TGTGCCAGCAGCTTCTCGGAAGCCCCCAGGCTGGTACAGACCCAGTACTTC.

The chain joins TRBV15 to TRBJ1-1, with D unresolved. Trimming pared 1 base from V and 2 bases from J, leaving 8 bases between. Germline V CDR1 and CDR2: LNHNV, YYDKDF (reference sequence). This CDR3 has 14 residues. CDR3 sequence (DNA): TGTGCCACCAGCAGAGGCAGTGCAAACACTGAAGCTTTCTTT. It is translated as CATSRGSANTEAFF. The full variable domain, completed using reference TRBV15 and TRBJ1-1, is DAMVIQNPRYQVTQFGKPVTLSCSQTLNHNVMYWYQQKSSQAPKLLFHYYDKDFNNEADTPDNFQSRRPNTSFCFLDIRSPGLGDTAMYLCATSRGSANTEAFFGQGTRLTVV.

This chain links TRBV7-9 with TRBJ1-3, with D tentatively TRBD1 (5 bases). Germline CDR1 SEHNR, CDR2 FQNEAQ (reference sequence). The CDR3 has 16 residues. V lost 4 bases and J 0 bases, leaving 13 bases between the germline ends. The CDR3 loop is CASSSTQGGSGNTIYF. Here the CDR3 DNA reads TGTGCCAGCAGCTCGACGCAGGGTGGCTCTGGAAACACCATATATTTT.

The chain uses TRBV28 and TRBJ1-3; the match to TRBD1 covers 9 bases. CDR1 and CDR2 (germline): MDHEN, SYDVKM. CDR3 length equals 15 residues. The V segment lost 5 bases and the J segment 6 bases; nucleotides outside the gene matches: 8. The CDR3 sequence is CASSRGQGRANTIYF. In nucleotides, the CDR3 is TGTGCCAGCAGTCGTGGACAGGGGCGTGCAAACACCATATATTTT.

The chain carries TRBV4-3 and TRBJ1-1; D may be TRBD1 (5 bases). The CDR3 is 16 residues long. The germline CDR1 and CDR2 sequences are LGHNA and YSLEER. Trimming left V 2 bases short and J 8 bases short, with 21 bases between. CDR3 sequence: CASSQLTFGRTPEAFF. Here the CDR3 DNA reads TGCGCCAGCAGCCAACTTACTTTCGGACGGACACCAGAAGCTTTCTTT.

The genes are TRBV7-9 and TRBJ1-2, with a possible D match to TRBD1 (6 bases). Germline V lookup: CDR1 SEHNR, CDR2 FQNEAQ (reference sequence). The CDR3 runs to 15 residues. V was clipped by 5 bases and J by 7 bases, with 20 bases between them. As DNA, the CDR3 is TGTGCCAGCAGCAGCTCAGGGGAGGCGGCCGGTGGCTACACCTTC. It is translated as CASSSSGEAAGGYTF.

The gene calls are TRBV11-2 and TRBJ2-4, with 7 positions matching TRBD1. V lost 4 bases, J lost 2 bases, and 17 bases stayed unmatched. Germline V gene data show CDR1 as SGHAT and CDR2 as FQNNGV. The length of the CDR3 is 19 residues. DNA for the CDR3: TGTGCCAGCAGCTCCTCCCTACCGAGACAGGGTCTGACCAAAAACATTCAGTACTTC. This codes for CASSSSLPRQGLTKNIQYF. The full variable domain, rest sourced from reference TRBV11-2 and TRBJ2-4, is EAGVAQSPRYKIIEKRQSVAFWCNPISGHATLYWYQQILGQGPKLLIQFQNNGVVDDSQLPKDRFSAERLKGVDSTLKIQPAKLEDSAVYLCASSSSLPRQGLTKNIQYFGAGTRLSVL.

J is TRBJ2-7 and V is TRBV6-6, with 8 bases identical to TRBD2. Trimming at V came to 6 bases and at J to 5 bases, leaving 15 bases not matched to a gene. The V gene's germline CDR1 is MNHNY and CDR2 SVGAGI (reference sequence). This CDR3 region has 16 residues. CDR3 residues: CASSTRSGSRSHEQYF. The CDR3 DNA reads TGTGCCAGCAGCACCCGAAGCGGGAGTAGGTCCCACGAGCAGTACTTC.

The chain employs TRBV5-1 and TRBJ2-5; TRBD1 matches 8 bases. This CDR3 comprises 16 residues. Germline CDR1 reads SGHRS; CDR2 reads YFSETQ. The V segment lost 7 bases and the J segment 3 bases; nucleotides outside the gene matches: 14. The CDR3 sequence: CASRRQGNNNKETQYF. The CDR3, as DNA: TGCGCCAGCCGAAGACAGGGGAATAATAACAAAGAGACCCAGTACTTC.

The chain couples TRBV2 to TRBJ2-1; TRBD1 is a possible D gene (5 bases). This CDR3 is built from 15 residues. Germline CDR1 and CDR2: SNHLY and FYNNEI. Trimming took off 1 base at V and 6 bases at J, with 13 bases between the two ends. The chain's CDR3 is CASSEESGSANEQFF. CDR3 nucleotides: TGTGCCAGCAGTGAAGAGTCAGGGTCTGCCAATGAGCAGTTCTTC.

This chain uses TRBV7-2 with TRBJ2-7; 10 bases map to TRBD2. Trimming at V came to 3 bases and at J to 3 bases, leaving 8 bases not matched to a gene. CDR3 length equals 16 residues. Germline assignment: CDR1 SGHTA and CDR2 FQGNSA. CDR3 protein: CASSFLRTSGLYEQYF. CDR3 DNA: TGTGCCAGCAGCTTCCTTAGGACTAGCGGCCTCTACGAGCAGTACTTC.